The 22 T cell receptor beta chains below were found in one sample sequenced in a study of cytomegalovirus exposure and HLA in healthy donors. PCR amplification relied on 60 Vbeta primers (plus 13 Jbeta primers). The data were produced by immunoSEQ multiplex PCR, yet TCRdb's version contains in-frame clones alone and is incomplete. The data show 85,000 to 95,000 clones, over 70% seen once. The sequenced sample consisted of PBMCs. These receptors all come from a man aged 30 to 39 in good health and CMV-seropositive.

The V call is TRBV9, the J call TRBJ2-1, with D perhaps TRBD2 (6 bases). CDR1 is SGDLS and CDR2 is YYNGEE in the germline V gene. The CDR3 contains 14 residues. V was pared by 6 bases and J by 9 bases, with 19 bases between. The CDR3 loop is CASTSDPHGGEQFF. The CDR3 DNA is TGTGCCAGCACCTCGGACCCACACGGGGGTGAGCAGTTCTTC.

J is TRBJ1-3 and V is TRBV7-3; TRBD1 aligns across 7 bases. The J segment lost 2 bases and the V segment lost 5 bases, leaving 6 bases of the junction unmatched. CDR1 is SGHTA and CDR2 is FQGTGA in the germline V gene. The CDR3 has 15 residues. CDR3 sequence (DNA): TGTGCCAGCAGCCCTACAGGGGCCCCTGGAAACACCATATATTTT. It specifies CASSPTGAPGNTIYF. The full variable domain, rest sourced from reference TRBV7-3 and TRBJ1-3, is GAGVSQTPSNKVTEKGKYVELRCDPISGHTALYWYRQSLGQGPEFLIYFQGTGAADDSGLPNDRFFAVRPEGSVSTLKIQRTERGDSAVYLCASSPTGAPGNTIYFGEGSWLTVV.

The CDR3 loop is CAWNRGRANTEAFF. Written as DNA, the CDR3 is TGTGCCTGGAATCGCGGCAGGGCGAACACTGAAGCTTTCTTT. The J gene is TRBJ1-1, the V gene TRBV30, with D perhaps TRBD1 (5 bases). The CDR3 is 14 residues long. Looked up from germline, CDR1 is GTSNPN and CDR2 is SVGIG (reference sequence). V gave up 4 bases and J gave up 1 base, with 13 bases separating them.

This chain connects TRBV27 to TRBJ2-1, with 12 bases that match TRBD1. Germline CDR1 is MNHEY and CDR2 is SMNVEV (reference sequence). The CDR3 is made up of 17 amino acids. V was clipped by 6 bases and J by 4 bases; unmatched bases: 10. CDR3 residues: CASSLRDRGREYNEQFF. For the CDR3, the DNA is TGTGCCAGCAGCCTCCGGGACAGGGGGCGGGAGTACAATGAGCAGTTCTTC.

The rearrangement links TRBV2 to TRBJ2-3, with TRBD1 matching over 8 bases. V lost 8 bases to trimming and J lost 2 bases; unmatched junction nucleotides: 9. This CDR3 contains 15 residues. Looked up from germline, CDR1 is SNHLY and CDR2 is FYNNEI. Here the CDR3 DNA reads TGTGCCAGCCGAAGACAGGGGAACCCCACAGATACGCAGTATTTT. Translated: CASRRQGNPTDTQYF.

The chain recombines TRBV18 with TRBJ2-5; the match to TRBD2 covers 12 bases. With V trimmed by 0 bases and J by 1 base, 3 bases remained unmatched. Looked up from germline, CDR1 is KGHSH and CDR2 is LQKENI. The CDR3 extends over 17 amino acids. CDR3 DNA sequence: TGTGCCAGCTCACCACCGCGACTAGCGGGAGCCCAAGAGACCCAGTACTTC. It is translated as CASSPPRLAGAQETQYF.

The V and J genes are TRBV7-9 and TRBJ1-2; the match to TRBD1 covers 7 bases. V lost 5 bases to trimming and J lost 6 bases; unmatched junction nucleotides: 15. CDR3 length equals 16 residues. CDR1 and CDR2 (germline): SEHNR, FQNEAQ (reference sequence). DNA for the CDR3: TGTGCCAGCAGCCCGGGAGGGGGCACCACAACTAATGGCTACACCTTC. The encoded protein is CASSPGGGTTTNGYTF.

The V and J genes are TRBV19 and TRBJ1-4; D is perhaps TRBD1 (5 bases). Trimming pared 4 bases from V and 8 bases from J, leaving 17 bases between. Germline lookup yields CDR1 LNHDA and CDR2 SQIVND (reference sequence). The CDR3 covers 15 residues. The CDR3 loop is CASSTQGGGWEKLFF. CDR3 sequence (DNA): TGTGCCAGTAGTACGCAGGGAGGAGGATGGGAAAAACTGTTTTTT.

The chain uses TRBV6-6 and TRBJ2-5, with TRBD1 as a possible D gene (5 bases). CDR3 length equals 14 residues. Trimming left V 6 bases short and J 1 base short, with 12 bases between. Germline V lookup: CDR1 MNHNY, CDR2 SVGAGI (reference sequence). CDR3 in DNA: TGTGCCAGCAGAGCAGGGATTTCCCAAGAGACCCAGTACTTC. This translates into CASRAGISQETQYF.

This clone is medium-sized within its sample. The chain is built from TRBV4-2 and TRBJ1-3; TRBD1 is a possible D gene (6 bases). V was trimmed by 0 bases and J by 3 bases, leaving 27 bases between them. The CDR3 runs 21 residues. Germline V lookup: CDR1 LGHNA, CDR2 YNFKEQ. The CDR3: CASSQDSATRGQTGYGNTIYF. CDR3 bases: TGTGCCAGCAGCCAAGATAGCGCTACCCGCGGACAGACAGGCTATGGAAACACCATATATTTT.

This chain links TRBV4-1 with TRBJ1-6; TRBD1 agrees at 8 bases. The CDR3 is made up of 19 amino acids. The germline V gene has CDR1 MGHRA and CDR2 YSYEKL. Losses at the gene ends were 0 bases for V and 10 bases for J; bases not matched to a gene: 17. In nucleotides, the CDR3 is TGCGCCAGCAGCCAAGAATGGGGCCAGGGGGCAAGGTTGGTGTCACCCCTCCACTTT. Its translation: CASSQEWGQGARLVSPLHF.

In this sample, this clone turned up a few times. This chain links TRBV4-2 with TRBJ1-5; D gene uncertain. The CDR3 sequence is 15 residues long. The V end was cut by 0 bases, the J end by 1 base, with 7 bases between. The germline CDR1 and CDR2 sequences are LGHNA and YNFKEQ. The CDR3 here is CASSQDLKSNQPQHF. The CDR3 bases are TGTGCCAGCAGCCAAGATTTAAAAAGCAATCAGCCCCAGCATTTT.

The V and J genes are TRBV2 and TRBJ1-1; tentatively, D is TRBD1 (6 bases). V was cut by 6 bases and J by 7 bases, with 15 bases left in between. The CDR3 has 13 amino acids. In germline, CDR1 is SNHLY, CDR2 FYNNEI. The CDR3 spells CASREYREGEAFF. CDR3 sequence (DNA): TGTGCCAGCAGGGAATACAGGGAAGGTGAAGCTTTCTTT.

The chain carries TRBV6-6 and TRBJ2-3; a possible D gene is TRBD1 (6 bases). Trimming removed 7 bases from V and 1 base from J, with 18 bases in between. Germline V CDR1 and CDR2: MNHNY, SVGAGI (reference sequence). There are 16 residues in the CDR3. The CDR3 loop reads CASNSDRLSGTDTQYF. CDR3 DNA sequence: TGTGCCAGCAACTCCGACAGGTTGTCCGGCACAGATACGCAGTATTTT.

Only a few counts were recorded for this clone. The chain links TRBV29-1 to TRBJ2-1; 10 bases align to TRBD2. V trimming: 7 bases; J trimming: 5 bases; junction bases outside the gene matches: 5. Per germline, CDR1 SQVTM and CDR2 ANQGSEA. This CDR3 spans 13 amino acids. The chain's CDR3 is CSGRTSGNNEQFF. The DNA of the CDR3 is TGCAGCGGACGGACTAGCGGTAACAATGAGCAGTTCTTC.

In the case of this clone: One end of the junction is discordant with germline, which a read error may explain. The gene calls are TRBV6-5 and TRBJ1-5, with D tentatively TRBD1 (5 bases). CDR3 length: 13 amino acids. CDR1 is MNHEY, CDR2 SVGAGI, per germline. The CDR3 loop reads CASRTGSNQPQNF. CDR3 DNA sequence: TGTGCCAGCAGAACAGGTTCCAATCAGCCCCAGAATTTT.

CDR3 coding DNA: TGCGCCAGCAGCTGGGGACAGCCCAACTATGGCTACACCTTC. It specifies CASSWGQPNYGYTF. This chain connects TRBV5-1 to TRBJ1-2; 7 nucleotides align to TRBD1. In germline, CDR1 is SGHRS, CDR2 YFSETQ. The trim removed 3 bases at V and 2 bases at J, leaving 4 bases unmatched. The CDR3 covers 14 residues. The entire variable domain, with the rest obtained from reference TRBV5-1 and TRBJ1-2, is as follows: KAGVTQTPRYLIKTRGQQVTLSCSPISGHRSVSWYQQTPGQGLQFLFEYFSETQRNKGNFPGRFSGRQFSNSRSEMNVSTLELGDSALYLCASSWGQPNYGYTFGSGTRLTVV.

This rearrangement joins TRBV20-1 to TRBJ2-3, with D hard to call. The CDR3 is made up of 11 amino acids. The V gene's germline CDR1 is DFQATT and CDR2 SNEGSKA (reference sequence). Trimming left V 3 bases short and J 3 bases short, with 4 bases between. The DNA for the CDR3 is TGCAGTGCTAGTTCAACAGATACGCAGTATTTT. This translates into CSASSTDTQYF.

The chain combines TRBV18 with TRBJ1-3, with 9 bases that match TRBD1. V was pared by 0 bases and J by 2 bases, with 5 bases of the junction left unmatched. CDR1 is KGHSH and CDR2 is LQKENI in the germline V gene. The CDR3 has 17 residues. The CDR3 is CASSPPGRQGAGNTIYF. The CDR3 nucleotides read TGTGCCAGCTCACCACCGGGACGACAGGGGGCTGGAAACACCATATATTTT.

The gene calls are TRBV7-3 and TRBJ2-1, with TRBD1 matching over 9 bases. This CDR3 contains 15 residues. The V gene end was trimmed by 4 bases and the J gene end by 5 bases; junction bases not matched to a gene: 6. Germline CDR1 reads SGHTA; CDR2 reads FQGTGA. CDR3 nucleotide sequence: TGTGCCAGCAGCTATACAGGGGGCAACCACAATGAGCAGTTCTTC. Its translation: CASSYTGGNHNEQFF.

The chain joins TRBV10-1 to TRBJ1-1; no reliable D call. Per germline, CDR1 WNHNN and CDR2 SYGVQD (reference sequence). V was shortened by 9 bases and J by 4 bases, with 18 bases between the two germline ends. The length of the CDR3 is 14 residues. CDR3 sequence reads: CARRPAGVSTEAFF. The CDR3 DNA reads as TGCGCCAGACGACCTGCCGGGGTGAGCACTGAAGCTTTCTTT.

The J gene is TRBJ1-5, the V gene TRBV2, with 7 bases lining up with TRBD1. The CDR3 length is 17 residues. V shed 7 bases and J 6 bases; nucleotides not matched to a gene: 18. CDR1 is SNHLY, CDR2 FYNNEI, per germline. In DNA form, the CDR3 reads TGTGCCAGCACGGGGGGGAGGGGGCCCGGAAGAAGTCAGCCCCAGCATTTT. Translation: CASTGGRGPGRSQPQHF.